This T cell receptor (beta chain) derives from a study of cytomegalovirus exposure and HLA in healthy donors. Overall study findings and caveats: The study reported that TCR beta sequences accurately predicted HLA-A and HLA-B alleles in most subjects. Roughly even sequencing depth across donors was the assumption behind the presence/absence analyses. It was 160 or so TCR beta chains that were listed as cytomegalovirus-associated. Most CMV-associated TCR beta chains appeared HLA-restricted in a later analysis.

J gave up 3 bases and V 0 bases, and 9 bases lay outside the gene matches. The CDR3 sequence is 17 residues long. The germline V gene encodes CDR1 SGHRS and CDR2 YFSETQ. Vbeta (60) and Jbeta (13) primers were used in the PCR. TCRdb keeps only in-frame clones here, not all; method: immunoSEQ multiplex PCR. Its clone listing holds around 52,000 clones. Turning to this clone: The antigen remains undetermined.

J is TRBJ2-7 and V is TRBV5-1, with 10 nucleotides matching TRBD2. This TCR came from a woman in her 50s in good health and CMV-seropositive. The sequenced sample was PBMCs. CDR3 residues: CASSLVAGGPTGYEQYF. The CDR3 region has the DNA TGCGCCAGCAGCTTGGTAGCGGGGGGACCCACAGGCTACGAGCAGTACTTC.